Sequencing of this T cell receptor beta chain was carried out in a study of blood T cell repertoires in COVID-19. Original data processing: Amplification of reference gene primers was used by the study to estimate nucleated cell counts. Generated by immunoSEQ multiplex PCR, the TCRdb table keeps only in-frame clones and is missing some. That table is the source of V, J and clone size, and D and trimming were worked out from the DNA. The table has about 190,000 clones, around 84% seen once. The study recruited people aged 18 to 89 years across 24 US areas. What the recovered Cohort 3 donors had was two negative PCRs, clearance, or symptom resolution. CDR3 length: 14 amino acids. The J segment lost 2 bases and the V segment lost 3 bases, leaving 4 bases of the junction unmatched. CDR1 is SGDLS, CDR2 YYNGEE, per germline.

The source of this sequence is a woman in her twenties or thirties who had recovered from COVID-19. The rearrangement uses TRBV9 and TRBJ2-7; TRBD1 matches at 8 bases. The sample consisted of PBMCs or T cells enriched from blood (not recorded which). CDR3 DNA: TGTGCCAGCAGCGCGGGGGACAGGCCCTACGAGCAGTACTTC. This sequence encodes CASSAGDRPYEQYF.